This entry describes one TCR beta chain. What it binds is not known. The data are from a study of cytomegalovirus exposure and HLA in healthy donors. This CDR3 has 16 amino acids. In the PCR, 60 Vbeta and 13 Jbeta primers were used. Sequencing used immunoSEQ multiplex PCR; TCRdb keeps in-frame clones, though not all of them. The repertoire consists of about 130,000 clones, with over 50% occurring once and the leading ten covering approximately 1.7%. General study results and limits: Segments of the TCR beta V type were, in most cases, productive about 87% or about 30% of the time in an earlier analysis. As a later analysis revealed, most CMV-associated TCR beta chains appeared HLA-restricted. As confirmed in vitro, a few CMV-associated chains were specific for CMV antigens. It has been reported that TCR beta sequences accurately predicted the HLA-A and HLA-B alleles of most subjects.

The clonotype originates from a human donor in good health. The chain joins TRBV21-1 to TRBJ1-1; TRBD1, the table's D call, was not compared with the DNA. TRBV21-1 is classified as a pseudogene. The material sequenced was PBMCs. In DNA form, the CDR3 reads TGTGCCAGCAGCATTTTTAGGGGGTCCTGTTCGGTTGAAGCTTTCTTT. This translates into CASSIFRGSCSVEAFF.